What follows describes a single T cell receptor (beta chain). This CDR3 contains 14 residues. V was cut by 1 base and J by 4 bases, with 10 bases left in between. In germline, CDR1 is SGHAT, CDR2 FQNNGV. Authors' analysis steps: For nucleated cells, counts were estimated from reference gene primer amplification. Repertoires were generated with immunoSEQ multiplex PCR, while TCRdb's copy carries only in-frame clones and drops some. For V, J and clone size, that table is used; D and trimming come from the DNA. The sample holds approximately 280,000 clones, about 81% seen once. The sample comes from a study of blood T cell repertoires in COVID-19. Background on the study: The United States, Italy and Spain provided the acute and convalescent COVID-19 samples. PBMCs, B-cell-depleted T cells, or T cells provided the cDNA or gDNA that made up the material.

Patients in Seattle were enrolled during active infection, then followed longitudinally. The receptor was isolated from a human donor with COVID-19, enrolled during active disease. The donor label of this sample is uncertain. The specimen sequenced was peripheral blood. The genes are TRBV11-2 and TRBJ1-2; D is possibly TRBD1 (5 bases). In DNA, the CDR3 is TGTGCCAGCAGCTTAGTTGCGGGGCTCTATGGCTACACCTTC. Residues: CASSLVAGLYGYTF.